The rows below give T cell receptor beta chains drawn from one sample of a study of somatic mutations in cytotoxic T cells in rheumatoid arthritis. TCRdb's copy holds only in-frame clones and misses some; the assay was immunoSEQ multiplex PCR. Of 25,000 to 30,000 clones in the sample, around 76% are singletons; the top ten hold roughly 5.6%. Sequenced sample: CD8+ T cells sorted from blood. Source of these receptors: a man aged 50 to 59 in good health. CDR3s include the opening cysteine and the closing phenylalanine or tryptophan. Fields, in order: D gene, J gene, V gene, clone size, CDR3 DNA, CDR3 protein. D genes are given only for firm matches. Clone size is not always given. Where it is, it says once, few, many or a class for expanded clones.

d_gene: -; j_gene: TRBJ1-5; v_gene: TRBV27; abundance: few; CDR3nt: TGTGCCAGCAGTTTTCGATGGGGGTTTGAGCCCCAGCATTTT; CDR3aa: CASSFRWGFEPQHF
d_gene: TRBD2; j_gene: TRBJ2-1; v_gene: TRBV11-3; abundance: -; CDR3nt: TGTGCCAGTCTCCTAGCGGGAGGGGACAATGAGCAGTTCTTC; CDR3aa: CASLLAGGDNEQFF
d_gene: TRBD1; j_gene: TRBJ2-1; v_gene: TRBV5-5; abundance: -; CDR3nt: TGTGCCAGCAGCTTCCAGGACAGGGCGAGGGAGCAGTTCTTC; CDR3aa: CASSFQDRAREQFF
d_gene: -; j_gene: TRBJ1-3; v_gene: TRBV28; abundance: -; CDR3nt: TGTGCCAGCAGTTTATTCGGGCTCAGGGGCTGGGAAAACACCATATATTTT; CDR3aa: CASSLFGLRGWENTIYF
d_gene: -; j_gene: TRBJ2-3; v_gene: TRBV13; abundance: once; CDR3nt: TGTGCCAGCAGCTTAGGCGCAGATACGCAGTATTTT; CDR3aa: CASSLGADTQYF
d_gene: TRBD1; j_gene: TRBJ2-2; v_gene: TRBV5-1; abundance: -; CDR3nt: TGCGCCAGCAGCACCACGGGACAGGGCTCCAGGGAGCTGTTTTTT; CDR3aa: CASSTTGQGSRELFF
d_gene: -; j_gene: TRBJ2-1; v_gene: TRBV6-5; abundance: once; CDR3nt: TGTGCCAGCAGCAGAGACCAAAATGAGCAGTTCTTC; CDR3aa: CASSRDQNEQFF
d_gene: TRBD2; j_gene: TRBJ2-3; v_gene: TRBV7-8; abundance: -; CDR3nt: TGTGCCAGCAGCTCAGCCTTAGCGGGAGGGACAGATACGCAGTATTTT; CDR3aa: CASSSALAGGTDTQYF
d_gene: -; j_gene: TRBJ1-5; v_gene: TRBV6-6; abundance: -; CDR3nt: TGTGCCAGCAGTTGGGACCTCAATCAGCCCCAGCATTTT; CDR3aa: CASSWDLNQPQHF
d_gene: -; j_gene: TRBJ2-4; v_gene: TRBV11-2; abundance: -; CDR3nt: TGTGCCAGCAGCGAGGGACTGCTAAACATTCAGTACTTC; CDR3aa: CASSEGLLNIQYF
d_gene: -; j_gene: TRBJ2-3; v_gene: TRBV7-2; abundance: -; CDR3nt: TGTGCCAGCAGCTTAATAGCAGCTAGCACAGATACGCAGTATTTT; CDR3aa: CASSLIAASTDTQYF
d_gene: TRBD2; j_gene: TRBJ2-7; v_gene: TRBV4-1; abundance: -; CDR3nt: TGCGCCAGCAGCCAAGATGGGCTAGCGGCTTACTACAAGCAGTACTTC; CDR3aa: CASSQDGLAAYYKQYF
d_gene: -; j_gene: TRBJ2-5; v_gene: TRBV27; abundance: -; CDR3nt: TGTGCCAGCAGTTCGAGGGGAGCAGGGCAAGAGACCCAGTACTTC; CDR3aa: CASSSRGAGQETQYF
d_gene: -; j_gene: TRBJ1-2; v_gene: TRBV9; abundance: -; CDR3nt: TGTGCCAGCAGCGGCCTCTCCGGGGGCTATGGCTACACCTTC; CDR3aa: CASSGLSGGYGYTF
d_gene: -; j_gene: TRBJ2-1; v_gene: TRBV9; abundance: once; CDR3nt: TGTGCCAGCAGCGCAAGCGCAAGCTCCTACAATGAGCAGTTCTTC; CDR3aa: CASSASASSYNEQFF
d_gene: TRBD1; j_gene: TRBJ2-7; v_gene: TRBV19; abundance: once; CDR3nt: TGTGCCAGTAGTATCCGGACAGGGGTTGAGTACGAGCAGTACTTC; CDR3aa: CASSIRTGVEYEQYF
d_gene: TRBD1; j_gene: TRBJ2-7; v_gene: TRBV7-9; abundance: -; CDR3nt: TGTGCCAGCACCTCGGACAGGGGCCACTCCTACGAGCAGTACTTC; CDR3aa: CASTSDRGHSYEQYF
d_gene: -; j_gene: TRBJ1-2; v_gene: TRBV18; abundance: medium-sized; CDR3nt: TGTGCCAGCTCACCACCGACAGAGTCGTATGGCTACACCTTC; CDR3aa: CASSPPTESYGYTF
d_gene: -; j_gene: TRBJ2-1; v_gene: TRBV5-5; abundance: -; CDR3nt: TGTGCCAGCAGCTTGACTACGGGCTCCTACAATGAGCAGTTCTTC; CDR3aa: CASSLTTGSYNEQFF
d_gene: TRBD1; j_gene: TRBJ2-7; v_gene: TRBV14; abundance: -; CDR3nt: TGTGCCAGCAGCCACCCGGGACAGGGGATTCCGGACGACGAGCAGTACTTC; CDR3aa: CASSHPGQGIPDDEQYF
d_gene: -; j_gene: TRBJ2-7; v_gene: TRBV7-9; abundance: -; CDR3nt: TGTGCCAGCAGCTGGCCCTCAACTACTGAGCAGTACTTC; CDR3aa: CASSWPSTTEQYF
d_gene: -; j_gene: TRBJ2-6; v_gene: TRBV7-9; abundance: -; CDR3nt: TGTGCCAGCAGCTTAGCGGAGGGTTCTGGGGCCAACGTCCTGACTTTC; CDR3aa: CASSLAEGSGANVLTF
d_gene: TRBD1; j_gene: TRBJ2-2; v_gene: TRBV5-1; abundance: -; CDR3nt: TGCGCCAGTTCCGGGACAGGCCCCACCGGGGAGCTGTTTTTT; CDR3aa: CASSGTGPTGELFF
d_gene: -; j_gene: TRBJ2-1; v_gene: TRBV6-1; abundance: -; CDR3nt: TGTGCCAGCAGTGAGCAGGGAGACCCCTACAATGAGCAGTTCTTC; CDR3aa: CASSEQGDPYNEQFF
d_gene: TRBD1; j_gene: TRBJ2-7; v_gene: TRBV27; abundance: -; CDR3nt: TGTGCCAGCAGCGAAGGACAGGGCTACGAGCAGTACTTC; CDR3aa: CASSEGQGYEQYF
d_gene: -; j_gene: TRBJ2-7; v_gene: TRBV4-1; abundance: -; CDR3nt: TGCGCCAGCAGCCACTTAGTAGAGCAATACGAGCAGTACTTC; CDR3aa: CASSHLVEQYEQYF
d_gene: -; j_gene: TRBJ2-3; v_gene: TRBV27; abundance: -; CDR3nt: TGTGCCAGCAGTTTAGGAACTACCGGAGATACGCAGTATTTT; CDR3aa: CASSLGTTGDTQYF
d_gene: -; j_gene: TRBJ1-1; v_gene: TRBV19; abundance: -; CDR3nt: TGTGCCAGTAGTATGAGGCACACCCCTCTGAACACTGAAGCTTTCTTT; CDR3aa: CASSMRHTPLNTEAFF
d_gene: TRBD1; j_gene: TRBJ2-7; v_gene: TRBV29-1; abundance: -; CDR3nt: TGCAGCGTTGAGGGACAGGGCAAGAACTACGAGCAGTACTTC; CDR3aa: CSVEGQGKNYEQYF
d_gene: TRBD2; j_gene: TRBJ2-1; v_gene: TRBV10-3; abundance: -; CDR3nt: TGTGCCATCTTAACAGGGCGGACTAGCGGGAAAAGTGAGCAGTTCTTC; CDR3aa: CAILTGRTSGKSEQFF
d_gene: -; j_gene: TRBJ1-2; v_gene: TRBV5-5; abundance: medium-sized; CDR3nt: TGTGCCAGCAGCTTGTTTGTTGTGCACAGGGAGAACTATGGCTACACCTTC; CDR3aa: CASSLFVVHRENYGYTF
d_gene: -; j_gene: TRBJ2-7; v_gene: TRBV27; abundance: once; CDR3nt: TGTGCCAGCAGTTTTAGCGCTAAGGAGCAGTACTTC; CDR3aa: CASSFSAKEQYF
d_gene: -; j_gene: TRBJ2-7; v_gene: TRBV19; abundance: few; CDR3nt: TGTGCCAGTAGTTGGGGGGCTTCGTACGAGCAGTACTTC; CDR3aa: CASSWGASYEQYF
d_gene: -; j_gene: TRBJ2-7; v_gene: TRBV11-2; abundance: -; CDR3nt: TGTGCCAGCAGCTTAGCTACGGGACCTCTCTACGAGCAGTACTTC; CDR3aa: CASSLATGPLYEQYF
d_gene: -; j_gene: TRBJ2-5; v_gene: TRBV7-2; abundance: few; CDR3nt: TGTGCCAGCAGCCCGGGACGGCGGGAGACCCAGTACTTC; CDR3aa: CASSPGRRETQYF
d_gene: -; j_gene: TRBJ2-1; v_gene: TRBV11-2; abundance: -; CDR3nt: TGTGCCAGCAGATCGAATAATGAGCAGTTCTTC; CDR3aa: CASRSNNEQFF
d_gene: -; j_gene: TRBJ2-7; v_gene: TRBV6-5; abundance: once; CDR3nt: TGTGCCAGCATGGGGCAGGGAGCCTACGAGCAGTACTTC; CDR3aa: CASMGQGAYEQYF
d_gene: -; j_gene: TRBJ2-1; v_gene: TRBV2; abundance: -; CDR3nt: TGTGCCAGCAGTGAGCAGGGTTTGTATGAGCAGTTCTTC; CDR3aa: CASSEQGLYEQFF
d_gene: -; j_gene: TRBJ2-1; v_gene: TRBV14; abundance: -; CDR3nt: TGTGCCAGCAGCCTAGTTGTCTACAATGAGCAGTTCTTC; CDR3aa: CASSLVVYNEQFF
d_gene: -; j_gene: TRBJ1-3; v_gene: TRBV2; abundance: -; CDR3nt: TGTGCCTATACGGGACTTTACTCTGGAAACACCATATATTTT; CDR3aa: CAYTGLYSGNTIYF
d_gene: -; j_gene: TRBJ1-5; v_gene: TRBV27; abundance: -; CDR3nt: TGTGCCAGCAGTTTTGGGGCGAATCAGCCCCAGCATTTT; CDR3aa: CASSFGANQPQHF
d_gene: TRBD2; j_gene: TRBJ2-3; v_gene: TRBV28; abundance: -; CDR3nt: TGTGCCAGCAGTTTTCCCCTCGGGCGGGAGGCTAGCACAGATACGCAGTATTTT; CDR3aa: CASSFPLGREASTDTQYF
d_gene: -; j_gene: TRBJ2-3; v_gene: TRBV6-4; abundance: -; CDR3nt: TGTGCCAGCAGTGAAACCTACACAGATACGCAGTATTTT; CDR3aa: CASSETYTDTQYF
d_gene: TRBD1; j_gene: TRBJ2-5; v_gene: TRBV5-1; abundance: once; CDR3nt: TGCGCCAGCAGCTCCCAACCCTTACAGGGGGCTCGAGAGACCCAGTACTTC; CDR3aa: CASSSQPLQGARETQYF
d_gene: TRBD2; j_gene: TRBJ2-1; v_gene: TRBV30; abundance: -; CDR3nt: TGTGCCTGGAGGACTAGCCCTTACAATGAGCAGTTCTTC; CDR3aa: CAWRTSPYNEQFF
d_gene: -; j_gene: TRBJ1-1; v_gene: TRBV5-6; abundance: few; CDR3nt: TGTGCCAGCAGCTTGGAAGGGGGGGACACTGAAGCTTTCTTT; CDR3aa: CASSLEGGDTEAFF
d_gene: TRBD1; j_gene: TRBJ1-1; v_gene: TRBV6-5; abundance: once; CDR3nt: TGTGCCAGCAGTTACGGGACAGTGAACACTGAAGCTTTCTTT; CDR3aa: CASSYGTVNTEAFF
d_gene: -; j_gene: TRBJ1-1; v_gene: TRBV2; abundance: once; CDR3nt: TGTGCCAGCAGGGTGTATACTGAAGCTTTCTTT; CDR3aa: CASRVYTEAFF
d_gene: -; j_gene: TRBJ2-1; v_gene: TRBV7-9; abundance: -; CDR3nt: TGTGCCAGCAGCGGAGGGCAGGGGAGCACCTCCTCCTACAATGAGCAGTTCTTC; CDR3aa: CASSGGQGSTSSYNEQFF
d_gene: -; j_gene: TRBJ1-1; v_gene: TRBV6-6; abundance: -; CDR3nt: TGTGCCAGCAGTTACTCATCAGGGATCGGTGAAGCTTTCTTT; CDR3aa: CASSYSSGIGEAFF
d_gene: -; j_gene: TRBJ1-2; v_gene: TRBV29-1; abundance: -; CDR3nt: TGCAGCGCCCCGACAGAAAACGCTAACTATGGCTACACCTTC; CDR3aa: CSAPTENANYGYTF
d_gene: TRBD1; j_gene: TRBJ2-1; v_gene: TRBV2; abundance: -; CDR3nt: TGTGCCAGCCCAGACAGGGGCAATGAGCAGTTCTTC; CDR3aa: CASPDRGNEQFF